These 27 T cell receptor beta chains were sequenced from one sample in a study of cytomegalovirus exposure and HLA in healthy donors. The PCR employed 60 Vbeta primers together with 13 Jbeta primers. TCRdb's table, derived via immunoSEQ multiplex PCR, lists solely in-frame clones and lacks some. Among approximately 78,000 clones listed, about 81% were seen once. Source material: PBMCs. All receptors come from a woman in her forties or fifties in good health and CMV-seronegative.

The rearrangement links TRBV6-6 to TRBJ2-3; maybe TRBD2 (5 bases). Looked up from germline, CDR1 is MNHNY and CDR2 is SVGAGI (reference sequence). V was cut by 6 bases and J by 0 bases, with 13 bases left in between. The CDR3 extends over 15 amino acids. The CDR3 is CASRSGRASTDTQYF. CDR3 coding DNA: TGTGCCAGCAGGAGCGGCCGTGCGAGCACAGATACGCAGTATTTT.

The chain uses TRBV7-9 and TRBJ1-2; D uncertain. Germline values: CDR1 SEHNR, CDR2 FQNEAQ (reference sequence). Trimming pared 5 bases from V and 0 bases from J, leaving 7 bases between. The length of the CDR3 is 13 residues. The CDR3 DNA reads TGTGCCAGCAGCGGTAGTTCTAACTATGGCTACACCTTC. This codes for CASSGSSNYGYTF.

As to this clone: Distinct nucleotide sequences in the sample also encode this CDR3. The V and J genes are TRBV25-1 and TRBJ1-4, with 9 nucleotides matching TRBD1. This CDR3 spans 15 amino acids. Germline values: CDR1 MGHDK, CDR2 SYGVNS. The J segment lost 8 bases and the V segment lost 6 bases, leaving 10 bases of the junction unmatched. The CDR3 protein is CASSESGQGGEKLFF. The CDR3 DNA sequence: TGTGCCAGCAGCGAGTCGGGACAGGGAGGGGAAAAACTGTTTTTT.

The chain carries TRBV6-1 and TRBJ2-2, with 9 nucleotides matching TRBD2. Germline loops: CDR1 MNHNS, CDR2 SASEGT. CDR3 length equals 17 residues. V shed 2 bases and J 1 base; nucleotides not matched to a gene: 5. The CDR3 DNA sequence: TGTGCCAGCAGTGAACCTCTAGCGGGGAAGAACACCGGGGAGCTGTTTTTT. It codes for CASSEPLAGKNTGELFF.

This clone appeared a single time. The chain couples TRBV5-1 to TRBJ1-1; 9 nucleotides agree with TRBD1. Looked up from germline, CDR1 is SGHRS and CDR2 is YFSETQ. Trimming removed 4 bases from V and 1 base from J; junction bases left unmatched: 5. The CDR3 covers 15 residues. Here the CDR3 DNA reads TGCGCCAGCAGCGTACAGGGGGCGCGGAACACTGAAGCTTTCTTT. Its protein is CASSVQGARNTEAFF.

J is TRBJ2-3 and V is TRBV7-9; 8 bases are shared with TRBD2. The length of the CDR3 is 15 residues. With V trimmed by 2 bases and J by 4 bases, 5 bases remained unmatched. The germline gives CDR1 SEHNR, CDR2 FQNEAQ (reference sequence). The CDR3 bases are TGTGCCAGCAGCTTACCGGCGGGGGGTGCAGATACGCAGTATTTT. This sequence encodes CASSLPAGGADTQYF.

In this sample, this clone turned up a few times. The V gene is TRBV6-5, the J gene TRBJ2-2, with D maybe TRBD2 (6 bases). Germline V gene sequence: CDR1 MNHEY, CDR2 SVGAGI. The length of the CDR3 is 16 residues. Trimming removed 2 bases at V and 1 base at J, with 11 bases between. The CDR3 region has the DNA TGTGCCAGCAGTTACGGGATAGCGGTGAACACCGGGGAGCTGTTTTTT. Its protein is CASSYGIAVNTGELFF.

The V gene is TRBV28, the J gene TRBJ2-1; 9 bases are shared with TRBD2. Trimming cost V 3 bases and J 8 bases; bases outside gene matches: 8. The CDR3 consists of 15 residues. In germline, CDR1 is MDHEN, CDR2 SYDVKM. CDR3 DNA: TGTGCCAGCAGTTTCCAGCGGGAGGCCCTGTATGAGCAGTTCTTC. It encodes CASSFQREALYEQFF.

This chain connects TRBV2 to TRBJ1-2; D remains unclear. Germline values: CDR1 SNHLY, CDR2 FYNNEI. The CDR3 is 14 residues long. V was trimmed by 2 bases and J by 7 bases, leaving 14 bases between them. This CDR3 is CASSEIRERSGYTF. As DNA, the CDR3 is TGTGCCAGCAGTGAAATACGGGAGCGTAGTGGCTACACCTTC.

This chain uses TRBV6-5 with TRBJ1-5; D is uncertain. Germline values: CDR1 MNHEY, CDR2 SVGAGI. Trimming pared 8 bases from V and 3 bases from J, leaving 11 bases between. The CDR3 totals 13 residues. The CDR3 nucleotides are TGTGCCAGCGGCTTCCCCTCCAATCAGCCCCAGCATTTT. Translated, it gives CASGFPSNQPQHF.

The chain links TRBV5-6 to TRBJ1-3; D ambiguous. Germline V lookup: CDR1 SGHDT, CDR2 YYEEEE. The CDR3 spans 16 residues. Trimming pared 0 bases from V and 0 bases from J, leaving 10 bases between. The CDR3 DNA sequence: TGTGCCAGCAGCTTGGGTGGCAGGCTCTCTGGAAACACCATATATTTT. Its protein is CASSLGGRLSGNTIYF.

This clone was observed a few times. The chain employs TRBV7-8 and TRBJ2-1, with 14 positions matching TRBD2. V dropped 4 bases and J dropped 8; count of bases not matched to a gene: 4. Germline-derived CDR1 and CDR2 are SGHVS and FQNEAQ. The CDR3 spans 15 residues. The CDR3 loop is CASSYRLAGGDEQFF. CDR3 sequence (DNA): TGTGCCAGCAGCTATAGACTAGCGGGGGGGGATGAGCAGTTCTTC.

The chain employs TRBV15 and TRBJ2-1, with D perhaps TRBD2 (5 bases). This CDR3 contains 14 residues. Trimming stripped 4 bases from V and 4 bases from J, with 11 bases between. Per the germline V gene, CDR1 is LNHNV and CDR2 is YYDKDF (reference sequence). The CDR3 bases are TGTGCCACCAGCACGACCCGGGATTACAATGAGCAGTTCTTC. Amino acid sequence: CATSTTRDYNEQFF. Full variable domain (outside the CDR3, taken from reference TRBV15 and TRBJ2-1): DAMVIQNPRYQVTQFGKPVTLSCSQTLNHNVMYWYQQKSSQAPKLLFHYYDKDFNNEADTPDNFQSRRPNTSFCFLDIRSPGLGDTAMYLCATSTTRDYNEQFFGPGTRLTVL.

The V gene is TRBV7-2, the J gene TRBJ1-4, with 7 positions matching TRBD1. Per germline, CDR1 SGHTA and CDR2 FQGNSA. The CDR3 totals 15 residues. The junction had 5 bases not matched to a gene; V was cut back by 2 bases and J by 5 bases. CDR3 residues: CASSLQTGPNEKLFF. Written as DNA, the CDR3 is TGTGCCAGCAGCTTACAGACAGGGCCAAATGAAAAACTGTTTTTT.

The J gene is TRBJ2-2, the V gene TRBV27, with D perhaps matching TRBD1 (6 bases). CDR1 is MNHEY, CDR2 SMNVEV, per germline (reference sequence). Trimming shortened V by 3 bases and J by 3 bases, and 8 bases separated the two germline ends. The CDR3 is 14 amino acids. CDR3 residues: CASSLDRYTGELFF. CDR3 DNA: TGTGCCAGCAGTTTGGACAGATACACCGGGGAGCTGTTTTTT.

This clone was found once. As DNA, the CDR3 is TGTGCCAGCAGTTCGGGACAACGAATAGCCAAAAACATTCAGTACTTC. Amino acids: CASSSGQRIAKNIQYF. The J gene is TRBJ2-4, the V gene TRBV6-5, with TRBD1 as a possible D gene (6 bases). Germline-derived CDR1 and CDR2 are MNHEY and SVGAGI. The CDR3 covers 16 residues. Deletions cut 4 bases from V and 0 bases from J, with 13 bases between.

J is TRBJ1-3 and V is TRBV7-2; the D gene is possibly TRBD1 (5 bases). V was clipped by 5 bases and J by 4 bases, with 12 bases between them. Germline V CDR1 and CDR2: SGHTA, FQGNSA. The CDR3 totals 14 residues. The CDR3 here is CASSLGLQGNTIYF. CDR3 DNA sequence: TGTGCCAGCAGCCTGGGACTGCAAGGAAACACCATATATTTT.

The chain is built from TRBV18 and TRBJ1-5, with 10 bases that match TRBD1. The trim removed 5 bases at V and 4 bases at J, leaving 8 bases unmatched. This CDR3 is 16 amino acids long. Germline V gene sequence: CDR1 KGHSH, CDR2 LQKENI. The DNA for the CDR3 is TGTGCCAGCTCATCAGGGGACAGGGGAAAAAATCAGCCCCAGCATTTT. Its protein is CASSSGDRGKNQPQHF.

The chain recombines TRBV4-3 with TRBJ1-1; no firm D call. The length of the CDR3 is 15 residues. Between the trimmed V and J ends, which lost 1 base and 0 bases, there was a span of 9 bases. Germline CDR1 is LGHNA and CDR2 is YSLEER. The CDR3 coding sequence is TGCGCCAGCAGCCAAGTTCAGAATATGAACACTGAAGCTTTCTTT. This encodes CASSQVQNMNTEAFF.

V gene TRBV28 combines with J gene TRBJ1-2; D might be TRBD1 (6 bases). The CDR3 loop spans 12 amino acids. Per the germline V gene, CDR1 is MDHEN and CDR2 is SYDVKM. V lost 10 bases, J lost 2 bases, and 11 bases lay in between. The CDR3: CATRDTNYGYTF. The DNA for the CDR3 is TGTGCCACCCGGGACACAAACTATGGCTACACCTTC.

The chain joins TRBV7-8 to TRBJ2-1; D not resolved. The CDR3 extends over 11 amino acids. Per the germline V gene, CDR1 is SGHVS and CDR2 is FQNEAQ. Deletions cut 1 base from V and 13 bases from J, with 8 bases between. CDR3 protein: CASSLVGDQFF. CDR3 nucleotides: TGTGCCAGCAGCTTAGTAGGAGATCAGTTCTTC.

The chain is built from TRBV6-5 and TRBJ2-2; D may be TRBD2 (5 bases). Germline V lookup: CDR1 MNHEY, CDR2 SVGAGI. The CDR3 loop spans 16 amino acids. V lost 0 bases to trimming and J lost 0 bases, with 8 bases between them. CDR3 bases: TGTGCCAGCAGTTACTCGGCTAGCCCGAACACCGGGGAGCTGTTTTTT. Protein sequence: CASSYSASPNTGELFF.

The chain recombines TRBV9 with TRBJ1-2; 8 bases map to TRBD1. This CDR3 comprises 12 residues. Germline assignment: CDR1 SGDLS and CDR2 YYNGEE. The V segment lost 5 bases and the J segment 3 bases; nucleotides outside the gene matches: 0. CDR3 sequence: CASRDRDYGYTF. CDR3 DNA: TGTGCCAGCAGGGACAGGGACTATGGCTACACCTTC.

This chain uses TRBV28 with TRBJ2-7, with D possibly matching TRBD2 (6 bases). CDR1 is MDHEN and CDR2 is SYDVKM in the germline V gene. V was shortened by 4 bases and J by 1 base, with 14 bases between the two germline ends. There are 15 residues in the CDR3. This CDR3 reads CASSSAAGTSYEQYF. As DNA, the CDR3 is TGTGCCAGCAGTTCAGCTGCCGGGACTTCCTACGAGCAGTACTTC. Complete variable domain (other parts from reference TRBV28 and TRBJ2-7): DVKVTQSSRYLVKRTGEKVFLECVQDMDHENMFWYRQDPGLGLRLIYFSYDVKMKEKGDIPEGYSVSREKKERFSLILESASTNQTSMYLCASSSAAGTSYEQYFGPGTRLTVT.

This clone was seen just once. The CDR3 sequence: CASSWSEQPQHF. The CDR3 region has the DNA TGTGCCAGCAGTTGGTCGGAGCAGCCCCAGCATTTT. The V call is TRBV2, the J call TRBJ1-5; D gene unclear. Germline V gene data show CDR1 as SNHLY and CDR2 as FYNNEI. Trimming removed 5 bases from V and 7 bases from J, with 9 bases in between. The CDR3 sequence is 12 residues long.

This rearrangement joins TRBV7-6 to TRBJ1-1; no clear D. The CDR3 totals 13 residues. Trimming took off 5 bases at V and 4 bases at J, with 11 bases between the two ends. Germline V gene data show CDR1 as SGHVS and CDR2 as FNYEAQ. CDR3 DNA sequence: TGTGCCAGCAGCCCAGGCGTGGGCACTGAAGCTTTCTTT. As protein: CASSPGVGTEAFF. The entire variable domain, with the rest obtained from reference TRBV7-6 and TRBJ1-1, is as follows: GAGVSQSPRYKVTKRGQDVALRCDPISGHVSLYWYRQALGQGPEFLTYFNYEAQQDKSGLPNDRFSAERPEGSISTLTIQRTEQRDSAMYRCASSPGVGTEAFFGQGTRLTVV.

Concerning this clone itself: One end of the junction is discordant with germline, which a read error may explain. The chain recombines TRBV5-1 with TRBJ2-2; D ambiguous. The CDR3 loop spans 12 amino acids. Germline lookup yields CDR1 SGHRS and CDR2 YFSETQ. CDR3 amino acids: CASSLDTGELFF. DNA for the CDR3: TGCGCCAGCAGCCTCGACACGGGGGAGCTGTTTTTT.